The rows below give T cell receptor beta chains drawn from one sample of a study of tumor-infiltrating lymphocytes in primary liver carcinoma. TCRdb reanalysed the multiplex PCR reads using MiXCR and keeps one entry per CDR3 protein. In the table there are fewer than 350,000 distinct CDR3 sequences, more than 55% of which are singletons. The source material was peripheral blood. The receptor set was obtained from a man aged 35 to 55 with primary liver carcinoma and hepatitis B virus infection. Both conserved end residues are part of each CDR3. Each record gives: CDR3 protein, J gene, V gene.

cdr3_aa: CSVAVTSGNYNEQFF
j_call: TRBJ2-1
v_call: TRBV29-1

cdr3_aa: CASADSYEQYF
j_call: TRBJ2-7
v_call: TRBV27

cdr3_aa: CASSQVTVAGAETQYF
j_call: TRBJ2-5
v_call: TRBV14

cdr3_aa: CTSSFTSAYEQHF
j_call: TRBJ2-7
v_call: TRBV7-8

cdr3_aa: CASSQGTDSGNTIYF
j_call: TRBJ1-3
v_call: TRBV4-1

cdr3_aa: CGISESLGLAGVSYEQYF
j_call: TRBJ2-7
v_call: TRBV10-3

cdr3_aa: CASSLARITSGNTIYF
j_call: TRBJ1-3
v_call: TRBV11-2

cdr3_aa: CSSSYTGDLSGNSIYF
j_call: TRBJ1-3
v_call: TRBV6-2/TRBV6-3

cdr3_aa: CSVAGQGGGYTF
j_call: TRBJ1-2
v_call: TRBV29-1

cdr3_aa: CSVGGTNGSEQYF
j_call: TRBJ2-7
v_call: TRBV29-1

cdr3_aa: CVSSYRGTGDSQYF
j_call: TRBJ2-3
v_call: TRBV11-3

cdr3_aa: CASSYLPWRGPNVLTF
j_call: TRBJ2-6
v_call: TRBV6-5

cdr3_aa: CASGPPGKFSYEQYF
j_call: TRBJ2-7
v_call: TRBV6-2/TRBV6-3

cdr3_aa: CASSQFLLGPGTSGWETQYF
j_call: TRBJ2-5
v_call: TRBV4-2

cdr3_aa: CASSQVDTPNYGYTF
j_call: TRBJ1-2
v_call: TRBV4-1

cdr3_aa: CARALNSGGQDVQYF
j_call: TRBJ2-7
v_call: TRBV11-3

cdr3_aa: CASTGRYYNEQFF
j_call: TRBJ2-1
v_call: TRBV6-1